Reported below is one T cell receptor beta chain. Its recognized antigen is unknown. Per-base quality was not reported, and no clone a single base away is much larger than it. Different DNA sequences within this sample yield the same CDR3. The CDR3 covers 12 residues, taking in both the cysteine and the phenylalanine. The kept DNA is CDR3 alone, 36 bases in frame from the first base. Deletion took 3 bases off V and 5 bases off J, with a span of 7 bases between the germline ends. The germline V gene supplies CDR1 KGHSH and CDR2 LQKENI. The sample is drawn from a study of shared clonotypes between healthy human individuals (dated by TCRdb to about 2020). For context, the study as a whole: The cohort comprised two women and a few men aged 18 to 49 years. Between about 0.8 and 9 billion PBMCs per donor were obtained by leukapheresis. Different laboratories and diverse techniques were used to prepare libraries and sequence TCR repertoires, to increase sequencing depth and limit assay-specific biases. For each donor, CD4 naive and CD4 memory were each given three plates, CD8 naive was given two plates, and CD8 memory was given one plate. To estimate repertoire size and how much clonotypes are shared between individuals, the study performed deep sequencing of blood TCR repertoires from about five healthy adults.

Donors were healthy HIV-negative adults with no recently reported acute infections or vaccinations. Only Caucasian adults living in Nashville, Tennessee, USA were represented among the donors. CD4+ T cells were enriched by magnetic negative selection, after which naive cells were positively selected on CD45RA and the negative fraction was taken as the memory subset. Blood was obtained by leukapheresis, after which PBMCs were separated by Ficoll-Histopaque density gradient centrifugation and cryopreserved in liquid nitrogen vapor phase. Analytical flow cytometry was used to check the purity and quantity of each magnetically sorted T cell population. Genomic DNA was isolated from every sorted fraction and measured by UV absorbance on a Nanodrop 2000c. TCR CDR3 regions were amplified from genomic DNA by multiplex PCR using the deep immunoSEQ assay. Genomic DNA extracted from each cell subset was distributed evenly over all wells of several immunoSEQ 96-well plates, and each plate served as one replicate. Each replicate PCR for sorted subsets received about 180 ng genomic DNA, equal to about 29,000 T cell genomes. Purified libraries were quantified with a Qubit 3.0 fluorometer, sized on a Bioanalyzer 2100, and re-quantified with the KAPA Library Quantification kit. Every immunoSEQ 96-well plate was sequenced on a dedicated single-read 150-cycle Illumina NextSeq 550 flow cell. Processing in the source paper ran as follows. The immunoSEQ output contained only junctional sequences without quality scores, so filtering could not match that applied to full-length reads. To assign V/J genes and CDR3, sequences were annotated against IMGT germline references using PyIR, a Python wrapper for IgBLAST v1.9. Reads were removed for weak V/J assignments (E-value above 1e-6), missing CDR3, stop codons, out-of-frame junctions, or ambiguous translated residues. V3J clonotypes were defined as sequences sharing the same inferred V gene, J gene, and CDR3 amino acid sequence. The percentage overlap between two repertoires was calculated by dividing the number of shared unique clonotypes by the size of the smaller repertoire. RTK rarefaction, the Chao1 estimator, and Recon v2.1 estimates of unobserved clonotypes were used to assess repertoire richness. OLGA was used to compute generation probabilities for all TCRbeta clonotypes that the gDNA method yielded from several donors. Sourced from immuneACCESS, this table was stored by TCRdb with only in-frame sequences that have V and J called. A share of the clones is absent; for the studies checked, an unresolved V gene accounts for under half, and the remainder has no known explanation. V and J calls and clone size are those listed in that table; D and trimming were worked out from the DNA. Present in this sample are approximately 1,500,000 clones, roughly 98% of which were seen just once. In total, the top ten clones hold 0.4% to 0.55% of the sample.

What the authors observed across the whole study: Rarefaction of sorted-subset datasets indicated incomplete sequencing despite the large sequencing depth. Sampling was restricted to blood, and TCR repertoires in tissues likely differ from the TCR repertoires found in blood. Because the study included a small number of donors, the genetic and exposure-history diversity represented was limited. Across four donors, around 5% of naive CD4, approximately 3.6% of naive CD8, about 2.3% of memory CD4, and 0.3% to 0.45% of memory CD8 clonotypes were shared. Based on pairwise subsampling, the degree of clonotype sharing among donors was expected to be affected by sequencing depth. Compared with non-shared clonotypes, clonotypes shared by all four sorted-subset donors had higher generation probabilities. Naive subsets generally had larger estimated clonotype richness than memory subsets.

The material sequenced was naive CD4+ T cells sorted from blood. The cell subset or site label on this specimen signifies: CD45RA+ positively selected. The chain is encoded by TRBV18 joined to TRBJ2-5, with the identity of the D gene unclear. This TCR derives from a man aged 25 to 40 in good health. The CDR3 region reads CASSPSRETQYF. The DNA is as follows: TGTGCCAGCTCACCGAGTAGGGAGACCCAGTACTTC.